The 13 T cell receptor beta chains below come from one sample, sequenced in a study of T cells in Graves' hyperthyroidism and ophthalmopathy. Researchers amplified the TCR beta CDR3 regions from RNA transcripts. First-round RT-PCR of the TCR CDR3 relied on the HTBI primer set. In TCRdb, the multiplex PCR reads were re-called with MiXCR into one record per CDR3 protein. Here the sample spans hundreds of thousands of distinct CDR3 sequences, roughly 14% being singletons. The material sequenced was blood. These receptor sequences come from a man younger than 35 with Graves' ophthalmopathy.

This clonotype was counted ten times or more. This rearrangement joins TRBV7-6 to TRBJ2-7, with TRBD2 identical over 7 bases. The CDR3 has 13 amino acids. Looked up from germline, CDR1 is SGHVS and CDR2 is FNYEAQ. Trimming cost V 3 bases and J 4 bases; bases outside gene matches: 3. The CDR3, as DNA: TGTGCCAGCAGCTTGGGGGGGTGGTACGAGCAGTACTTC. This codes for CASSLGGWYEQYF.

This clonotype appeared many times. CDR3: CASSSGNTEAFF. CDR3 DNA: TGTGCCAGCAGTTCCGGGAACACTGAAGCTTTCTTT. The V gene is TRBV11-3, the J gene TRBJ1-1; unclear D gene. The CDR3 is 12 residues long. Trimming took 6 bases from V and 1 from J, leaving 6 bases between them. Per germline, CDR1 SGHNT and CDR2 YENEEA. The whole variable domain, filled in from reference TRBV11-3 and TRBJ1-1, reads EAGVVQSPRYKIIEKKQPVAFWCNPISGHNTLYWYLQNLGQGPELLIRYENEEAVDDSQLPKDRFSAERLKGVDSTLKIQPAELGDSAVYLCASSSGNTEAFFGQGTRLTVV.

This clonotype was counted ten times or more. The chain has TRBV28 and TRBJ2-3; D remains unclear. Germline CDR1 is MDHEN and CDR2 is SYDVKM. Trimming pared 3 bases from V and 2 bases from J, leaving 12 bases between. The CDR3 is 15 amino acids. As DNA, the CDR3 is TGTGCCAGCAGTTTTGGCGCGGTTAACACAGATACGCAGTATTTT. This gives the protein CASSFGAVNTDTQYF.

This clonotype was detected ten times or more. The rearrangement joins TRBV30 to TRBJ2-1; 7 bases map to TRBD1. Trimming removed 5 bases from V and 7 bases from J; junction bases left unmatched: 5. The length of the CDR3 is 12 residues. Germline CDR1 is GTSNPN and CDR2 is SVGIG (reference sequence). The CDR3 DNA reads as TGTGCCTGGGACAGGGCGGATAATGAGCAGTTCTTC. Translated, it gives CAWDRADNEQFF.

This clonotype was detected many times. The chain has TRBV7-8 and TRBJ2-7; 11 nucleotides align to TRBD1. The CDR3 runs 16 residues. V was pared by 5 bases and J by 3 bases, with 9 bases of the junction left unmatched. Germline V gene data show CDR1 as SGHVS and CDR2 as FQNEAQ. DNA for the CDR3: TGTGCCAGCAGCCTACCGAGGACAGGGGGCGGCTACGAGCAGTACTTC. Translated, it gives CASSLPRTGGGYEQYF.

This clonotype was detected ten times or more. The rearrangement links TRBV20-1 to TRBJ1-6, with 7 bases lining up with TRBD1. The germline V gene encodes CDR1 DFQATT and CDR2 SNEGSKA (reference sequence). V was clipped by 5 bases and J by 7 bases; unmatched bases: 5. The CDR3 is 13 residues long. In DNA form, the CDR3 reads TGCAGTGCTGGCGGGACAGCAAATTCACCCCTCCACTTT. It translates to CSAGGTANSPLHF.

Many counts were recorded for this clonotype. The chain uses TRBV5-6 and TRBJ2-7; D remains unclear. From germline, CDR1 is SGHDT and CDR2 YYEEEE. V was clipped by 4 bases and J by 3 bases, with 8 bases between them. The CDR3 is 12 amino acids. CDR3 loop: CASSLQFYEQYF. The CDR3 DNA reads as TGTGCCAGCAGCCTACAGTTCTACGAGCAGTACTTC.

This clonotype came up many times. V is TRBV18 and J is TRBJ1-4; TRBD1 matches 9 bases. The V gene end was trimmed by 5 bases and the J gene end by 2 bases; junction bases not matched to a gene: 3. CDR1 is KGHSH and CDR2 is LQKENI in the germline V gene. The CDR3 is made up of 15 amino acids. CDR3 amino acids: CASSEQGATNEKLFF. The CDR3 coding sequence is TGTGCCAGCTCAGAACAGGGGGCGACTAATGAAAAACTGTTTTTT.

This clonotype was seen at least ten times. This rearrangement joins TRBV7-2 to TRBJ2-4; 7 bases match TRBD1. The V gene end was trimmed by 3 bases and the J gene end by 7 bases; junction bases not matched to a gene: 3. Germline CDR1 SGHTA, CDR2 FQGNSA. CDR3 length: 13 residues. The CDR3 DNA is TGTGCCAGCAGCTTCGACAGGGATAACATTCAGTACTTC. Translating it yields CASSFDRDNIQYF.

The V call is TRBV4-2, the J call TRBJ1-2, with TRBD1 identical over 7 bases. The CDR3 totals 15 residues. With 2 bases clipped from V and 4 bases from J, the junction kept 7 bases outside the gene matches. Germline V lookup: CDR1 LGHNA, CDR2 YNFKEQ. CDR3 residues: CASSQSPTGSYGYTF. CDR3 in DNA: TGTGCCAGCAGCCAATCCCCGACAGGGAGCTATGGCTACACCTTC.

This clonotype was recorded at least ten times. The rearrangement links TRBV5-1 to TRBJ2-5; 12 bases fit TRBD2. The CDR3 extends over 18 amino acids. The germline CDR1 and CDR2 sequences are SGHRS and YFSETQ. J gave up 0 bases and V 3 bases, and 9 bases lay outside the gene matches. CDR3 sequence reads: CASSWGWTSGTDQETQYF. As DNA, the CDR3 is TGCGCCAGCAGCTGGGGGTGGACTAGCGGGACGGACCAAGAGACCCAGTACTTC.

This clonotype was found many times. This sequence joins TRBV13 and TRBJ2-7; D is uncertain. The germline V gene has CDR1 PRHDT and CDR2 FYEKMQ (reference sequence). The CDR3 spans 14 residues. V dropped 5 bases and J dropped 1 base, with 12 bases sitting between them. The CDR3 nucleotides read TGTGCCAGCAGCCCCCGGGCCGTTTCCTACGAGCAGTACTTC. Its protein is CASSPRAVSYEQYF.

This clonotype was seen many times. The V and J genes are TRBV6-1 and TRBJ2-2; no clear D gene. The CDR3 sequence is 13 residues long. Germline assignment: CDR1 MNHNS and CDR2 SASEGT. Trimming removed 7 bases from V and 4 bases from J, with 10 bases in between. CDR3 DNA sequence: TGTGCCAGCATGGGCTTTGCCACCGGGGAGCTGTTTTTT. This encodes CASMGFATGELFF.